These 20 T cell receptor beta chains were all obtained from the same sample, sequenced in a study of blood T cell repertoires in COVID-19. Sequencing was performed with immunoSEQ multiplex PCR; in TCRdb, only in-frame clones are kept and a portion is missing. Seen here are 45,000 to 60,000 clones, just over 85% observed once, and the top ten hold over 9.5%. The sequencing sample was made of peripheral blood. These receptors were obtained from a man in his 70s with active COVID-19.

The chain has TRBV10-3 and TRBJ1-5; 7 nucleotides align to TRBD1. CDR1 and CDR2 (germline): ENHRY, SYGVKD. The CDR3 sequence is 16 residues long. The J segment lost 4 bases and the V segment lost 3 bases, leaving 9 bases of the junction unmatched. CDR3 loop: CAISDPPGDSNQPQHF. The CDR3 coding sequence is TGTGCCATCAGTGATCCCCCCGGGGACAGTAATCAGCCCCAGCATTTT.

V is TRBV21-1 and J is TRBJ2-1; the D call TRBD2 from the table was never checked on the DNA. TRBV21-1 is classified as a pseudogene. This CDR3 comprises 17 residues. The CDR3 DNA reads TGTGCCAGCAGCGCTCGTGTACAGCGGGGGGAGTACAATGAGCAGTTCTTC. This gives the protein CASSARVQRGEYNEQFF.

The rearrangement links TRBV7-3 to TRBJ1-1; 9 bases agree with TRBD1. The germline V gene encodes CDR1 SGHTA and CDR2 FQGTGA. V lost 1 base, J lost 3 bases, and 9 bases stayed unmatched. The CDR3 spans 17 residues. The CDR3 reads CASSLRGTGIGDTEAFF. CDR3 nucleotides: TGTGCCAGCAGCTTAAGAGGGACAGGGATCGGGGACACTGAAGCTTTCTTT.

V usage is TRBV3-1 (or the pseudogene TRBV3-2) and J usage is TRBJ2-7; perhaps TRBD2 as D (7 bases). This CDR3 is 15 amino acids long. Germline V lookup: CDR1 LGHDT, CDR2 YNNKEL (reference sequence). Trimming shortened V by 5 bases and J by 1 base, and 15 bases separated the two germline ends. Here the CDR3 reads CASSIRGRGSYEQYF. The CDR3 DNA reads as TGTGCCAGCAGCATCCGGGGGCGGGGGTCCTACGAGCAGTACTTC.

The chain recombines TRBV9 with TRBJ1-2, with a weak D call TRBD1 (6 bases). Germline V gene data show CDR1 as SGDLS and CDR2 as YYNGEE. Trimming cost V 4 bases and J 5 bases, with 18 bases left between them. The CDR3 covers 15 residues. CDR3 sequence (DNA): TGTGCCAGCAGCTCCCCCTTAGGGGGTGGGTATGGCTACACCTTC. This translates into CASSSPLGGGYGYTF.

The chain combines TRBV2 with TRBJ1-2, with D perhaps TRBD1 (5 bases). Looked up from germline, CDR1 is SNHLY and CDR2 is FYNNEI. The CDR3 extends over 12 amino acids. Trimming stripped 6 bases from V and 5 bases from J, with 10 bases between. The CDR3 coding sequence is TGTGCCAGCAGCGGGGGGAGGTATGGCTACACCTTC. This gives the protein CASSGGRYGYTF. The whole variable domain, filled in from reference TRBV2 and TRBJ1-2, reads EPEVTQTPSHQVTQMGQEVILRCVPISNHLYFYWYRQILGQKVEFLVSFYNNEISEKSEIFDDQFSVERPDGSNFTLKIRSTKLEDSAMYFCASSGGRYGYTFGSGTRLTVV.

CDR3 sequence (DNA): TGTGCCAGCAGCCTCACTCTGACAGAAACAGAGCGAGAGACCCAGTACTTC. Residues: CASSLTLTETERETQYF. V is TRBV6-2 or TRBV6-3 and J is TRBJ2-5; D perhaps matches TRBD1 (5 bases). This CDR3 has 17 amino acids. Trimming pared 6 bases from V and 4 bases from J, leaving 24 bases between. Germline V gene data show CDR1 as MNHEY and CDR2 as SVGEGT.

This chain joins TRBV5-1 and TRBJ1-2; TRBD1 aligns across 7 bases. Germline lookup yields CDR1 SGHRS and CDR2 YFSETQ. V shed 4 bases and J 3 bases; nucleotides not matched to a gene: 3. The CDR3 is 13 residues long. The CDR3 protein is CASSTGTDYGYTF. In DNA, the CDR3 is TGCGCCAGCAGCACCGGGACAGACTATGGCTACACCTTC.

This chain connects TRBV3-1 (or the pseudogene TRBV3-2) to TRBJ1-2; tentatively, D is TRBD1 (5 bases). The germline CDR1 and CDR2 sequences are LGHDT and YNNKEL (reference sequence). The CDR3 has 12 residues. V was cut by 4 bases and J by 10 bases, with 13 bases left in between. CDR3 DNA sequence: TGTGCCAGCAGCCTCCGGGGAGGGGTCTACACCTTC. Its translation: CASSLRGGVYTF.

The CDR3 bases are TGTGCCAGCACCCTAGCATGGATCGAGGGTAGCTCCTACAATGAGCAGTTCTTC. As protein: CASTLAWIEGSSYNEQFF. The gene calls are TRBV2 and TRBJ2-1, with a possible D match to TRBD2 (5 bases). The CDR3 contains 18 residues. V was clipped by 7 bases and J by 0 bases, with 22 bases between them. Per the germline V gene, CDR1 is SNHLY and CDR2 is FYNNEI.

V usage is TRBV5-1 and J usage is TRBJ2-7, with 8 bases identical to TRBD1. This CDR3 is 15 amino acids long. The V and J ends lost 0 bases and 5 bases, in that order; junction bases with no gene match: 7. Germline assignment: CDR1 SGHRS and CDR2 YFSETQ. The CDR3 spells CASSLDPQGANEQYF. CDR3 in DNA: TGCGCCAGCAGCTTGGACCCGCAGGGGGCAAACGAGCAGTACTTC.

V and J are TRBV11-2 and TRBJ1-1; D might be TRBD1 (5 bases). This CDR3 is 13 amino acids long. Trimming pared 2 bases from V and 6 bases from J, leaving 10 bases between. The germline CDR1 and CDR2 sequences are SGHAT and FQNNGV. This CDR3 reads CASSLTGYPEAFF. The CDR3 nucleotides read TGTGCCAGCAGCTTAACAGGCTATCCTGAAGCTTTCTTT.

The gene calls are TRBV7-2 and TRBJ1-1; 10 bases are shared with TRBD1. CDR3 length: 13 amino acids. Trimming removed 4 bases from V and 10 bases from J; junction bases left unmatched: 6. Germline-derived CDR1 and CDR2 are SGHTA and FQGNSA. The CDR3 DNA sequence: TGTGCCAGCAGCTCGGGGGGGGACAGGGGAGCTTTCTTT. It codes for CASSSGGDRGAFF.

The CDR3 region is CASTYEADRTKVGYQPQHF. The CDR3 DNA follows: TGTGCCAGCACCTATGAGGCGGACAGAACTAAGGTTGGGTATCAGCCCCAGCATTTT. V usage is TRBV3-1 (or the pseudogene TRBV3-2) and J usage is TRBJ1-5, with D perhaps matching TRBD1 (6 bases). CDR1 and CDR2 from the germline V gene are LGHDT and YNNKEL (reference sequence). The CDR3 has 19 residues. V shed 7 bases and J shed 5 bases, with 30 bases lying between them.

This chain uses TRBV7-9 with TRBJ2-1, with TRBD2 matching over 12 bases. The V segment lost 5 bases and the J segment 14 bases; nucleotides outside the gene matches: 7. Germline CDR1 and CDR2: SEHNR and FQNEAQ (reference sequence). The CDR3 spans 13 residues. CDR3 in amino acids: CASSATSSGGEFF. DNA of the CDR3: TGTGCCAGCAGCGCCACATCTAGCGGGGGGGAGTTCTTC.

This rearrangement joins TRBV7-2 to TRBJ2-2, with 9 bases fitting TRBD2. J gave up 4 bases and V 4 bases, and 10 bases lay outside the gene matches. Germline V lookup: CDR1 SGHTA, CDR2 FQGNSA. The CDR3 spans 17 residues. The CDR3 protein is CASSSKGLALGTGELFF. The CDR3 DNA is TGTGCCAGCAGCTCAAAGGGACTAGCCTTAGGCACCGGGGAGCTGTTTTTT.

The genes are TRBV19 and TRBJ1-1; 7 bases align to TRBD1. V was clipped by 4 bases and J by 5 bases; unmatched bases: 10. CDR1 is LNHDA and CDR2 is SQIVND in the germline V gene (reference sequence). CDR3 length: 15 residues. CDR3 nucleotides: TGTGCCAGTAGTAGGCCAGCGACAGGGTTTACTGAAGCTTTCTTT. Amino acid sequence: CASSRPATGFTEAFF.

V gene TRBV6-2 or TRBV6-3 combines with J gene TRBJ1-5, with 7 nucleotides matching TRBD1. The CDR3 extends over 14 amino acids. Germline V gene data show CDR1 as MNHEY and CDR2 as SVGEGT. J lost 5 bases, V lost 6 bases, and 7 bases had no gene match. The CDR3 sequence: CASSARGQDQPQHF. The DNA of the CDR3 is TGTGCCAGCAGCGCTAGGGGGCAAGATCAGCCCCAGCATTTT.

The chain is built from TRBV5-1 and TRBJ2-5, with 7 bases lining up with TRBD1. This CDR3 is 14 amino acids long. Germline-derived CDR1 and CDR2 are SGHRS and YFSETQ. Trimming at V came to 1 base and at J to 2 bases, leaving 2 bases not matched to a gene. As DNA, the CDR3 is TGCGCCAGCAGCTTGAAGGGGGCGCAAGAGACCCAGTACTTC. This sequence encodes CASSLKGAQETQYF.

The chain links TRBV18 to TRBJ2-3; 10 nucleotides align to TRBD1. There are 15 residues in the CDR3. The trim removed 0 bases at V and 5 bases at J, leaving 2 bases unmatched. Germline V gene lookup returns CDR1 KGHSH and CDR2 LQKENI. CDR3 coding DNA: TGTGCCAGCTCACCACCGGGGGACAGGGGAGATACGCAGTATTTT. The encoded protein is CASSPPGDRGDTQYF.